This TCR beta chain derives from a study of T cell changes during pregnancy in multiple sclerosis. The assay was immunoSEQ multiplex PCR, and TCRdb's table has in-frame clones only and misses some. The sample contains about 40,000 clones, 90% of which appear only once. Germline V gene sequence: CDR1 SGHTS, CDR2 YDEGEE. The junction had 8 bases not matched to a gene; V was cut back by 2 bases and J by 7 bases. This CDR3 comprises 14 residues. The chain is built from TRBV5-8 and TRBJ2-7; TRBD1 agrees at 8 bases. The specimen comprised peripheral blood, sampled in the second trimester of pregnancy. The sequence derives from a female donor in good health, enrolled as a control in a pregnancy study. For the CDR3, the DNA is TGTGCCAGCAGCTTATGGGACAGGTGGGGGGAGCAGTACTTC. The encoded protein is CASSLWDRWGEQYF.